The next 11 T cell receptor beta chains were all read from a single sample in a study of cytomegalovirus exposure and HLA in healthy donors. Using immunoSEQ multiplex PCR, the repertoire was profiled, and TCRdb retains in-frame clones only, with some absent. Among 200,000 to 250,000 clones listed, around 78% were seen once. The specimen was PBMCs. The source is a woman under 30 in good health and CMV-seronegative.

The chain uses TRBV30 and TRBJ1-1, with 7 bases that match TRBD1. Germline trimming cut 4 bases from V and 4 bases from J; bases unmatched to any gene: 12. This CDR3 comprises 15 residues. Germline CDR1 is GTSNPN and CDR2 is SVGIG (reference sequence). CDR3 nucleotides: TGTGCCTGGACTTTTCAGAGGGGGCGGATCACTGAAGCTTTCTTT. This codes for CAWTFQRGRITEAFF.

This clone occurred once. The J gene is TRBJ1-2, the V gene TRBV28, with D maybe TRBD1 (5 bases). CDR3 length equals 14 residues. V was trimmed by 5 bases and J by 8 bases, leaving 18 bases between them. Germline V gives CDR1 MDHEN, CDR2 SYDVKM. For the CDR3, the DNA is TGTGCCAGCAGTAGCCTCGGGACCGACGGGGGCTACACCTTC. Protein product: CASSSLGTDGGYTF.

The rearrangement uses TRBV2 and TRBJ1-5; D remains ambiguous. This CDR3 comprises 15 residues. The germline V gene has CDR1 SNHLY and CDR2 FYNNEI. Trimming removed 2 bases at V and 0 bases at J, with 8 bases between. CDR3 region: CASSERKVSNQPQHF. DNA of the CDR3: TGTGCCAGCAGTGAAAGGAAGGTTAGCAATCAGCCCCAGCATTTT.

The CDR3 sequence: CASSFPADRKQNYGYTF. CDR3 nucleotides: TGTGCCAGCAGCTTCCCCGCGGACAGGAAGCAAAACTATGGCTACACCTTC. The V gene is TRBV11-3, the J gene TRBJ1-2, with 7 bases lining up with TRBD1. V lost 3 bases to trimming and J lost 2 bases; unmatched junction nucleotides: 12. The CDR3 totals 17 residues. Germline-derived CDR1 and CDR2 are SGHNT and YENEEA. The full variable domain, rest sourced from reference TRBV11-3 and TRBJ1-2, is EAGVVQSPRYKIIEKKQPVAFWCNPISGHNTLYWYLQNLGQGPELLIRYENEEAVDDSQLPKDRFSAERLKGVDSTLKIQPAELGDSAVYLCASSFPADRKQNYGYTFGSGTRLTVV.

The chain couples TRBV25-1 to TRBJ2-7; 9 nucleotides agree with TRBD2. With 1 base clipped from V and 4 bases from J, the junction kept 5 bases outside the gene matches. CDR1 and CDR2 (germline): MGHDK, SYGVNS. The CDR3 loop spans 15 amino acids. The CDR3 protein is CASSESLAGTYEQYF. The CDR3 DNA is TGTGCCAGCAGTGAATCGCTAGCGGGAACGTACGAGCAGTACTTC.

This chain joins TRBV15 and TRBJ2-2; 7 bases map to TRBD1. Germline trimming cut 4 bases from V and 2 bases from J; bases unmatched to any gene: 10. The CDR3 loop spans 17 amino acids. Germline V gives CDR1 LNHNV, CDR2 YYDKDF (reference sequence). The CDR3 DNA reads as TGTGCCACCAGCAAAAATGACAGGGTGGGAAACACCGGGGAGCTGTTTTTT. This codes for CATSKNDRVGNTGELFF.

The chain combines TRBV6-5 with TRBJ1-5, with D unresolved. Germline V gene sequence: CDR1 MNHEY, CDR2 SVGAGI. Trimming took 5 bases from V and 7 from J, leaving 15 bases between them. The CDR3 has 14 residues. CDR3 protein: CASSQDPKVQPQHF. Written as DNA, the CDR3 is TGTGCCAGCAGTCAGGACCCGAAGGTACAGCCCCAGCATTTT.

A remark on this clone: A junction end diverges from the germline sequence, so it may reflect a read error. The chain carries TRBV4-2 and TRBJ1-1; tentatively, D is TRBD1 (5 bases). CDR3 size: 17 residues. From germline, CDR1 is LGHNA and CDR2 YNFKEQ. The DNA of the CDR3 is TGTGCCAGCAGCCAGGGGCCTAATCCAAGGAAGAACCCTGAAGCTTTCTTT. Translation: CASSQGPNPRKNPEAFF.

The chain combines TRBV9 with TRBJ1-1; 7 bases are shared with TRBD1. After removal of 3 bases from V and 5 bases from J, the junction contained 13 bases not matched to a gene. Germline loops: CDR1 SGDLS, CDR2 YYNGEE. The CDR3 runs 16 residues. The CDR3 DNA follows: TGTGCCAGCAGCGCCCGGGACAGAGGTGTAGTAACTGAAGCTTTCTTT. Encoded protein: CASSARDRGVVTEAFF.

The chain is built from TRBV5-1 and TRBJ1-1; no reliable D call. Germline assignment: CDR1 SGHRS and CDR2 YFSETQ. With 4 bases removed from V and 0 bases from J, the gap between germline ends came to 13 bases. This CDR3 region has 15 residues. CDR3: CASSITSLVNTEAFF. CDR3 nucleotides: TGCGCCAGCAGCATTACAAGTCTTGTGAACACTGAAGCTTTCTTT.

The chain has TRBV6-1 and TRBJ2-7; D ambiguous. V gave up 2 bases and J gave up 0 bases, with 5 bases separating them. Germline V CDR1 and CDR2: MNHNS, SASEGT. The CDR3 covers 13 residues. The CDR3 DNA follows: TGTGCCAGCAGTGAAAGCAGCTCCTACGAGCAGTACTTC. It translates to CASSESSSYEQYF.